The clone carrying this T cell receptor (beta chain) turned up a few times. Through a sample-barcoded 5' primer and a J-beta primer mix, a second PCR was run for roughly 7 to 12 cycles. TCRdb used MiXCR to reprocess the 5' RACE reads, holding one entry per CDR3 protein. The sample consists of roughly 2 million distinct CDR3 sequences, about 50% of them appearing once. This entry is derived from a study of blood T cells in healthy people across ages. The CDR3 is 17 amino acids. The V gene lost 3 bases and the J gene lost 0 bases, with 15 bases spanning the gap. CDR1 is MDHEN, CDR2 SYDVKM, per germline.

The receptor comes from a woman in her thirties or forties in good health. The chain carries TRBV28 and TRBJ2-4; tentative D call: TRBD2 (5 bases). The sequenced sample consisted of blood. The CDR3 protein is CASSFRRGFIAKNIQYF. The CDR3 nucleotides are TGTGCCAGCAGTTTTCGGCGAGGGTTTATAGCCAAAAACATTCAGTACTTC.